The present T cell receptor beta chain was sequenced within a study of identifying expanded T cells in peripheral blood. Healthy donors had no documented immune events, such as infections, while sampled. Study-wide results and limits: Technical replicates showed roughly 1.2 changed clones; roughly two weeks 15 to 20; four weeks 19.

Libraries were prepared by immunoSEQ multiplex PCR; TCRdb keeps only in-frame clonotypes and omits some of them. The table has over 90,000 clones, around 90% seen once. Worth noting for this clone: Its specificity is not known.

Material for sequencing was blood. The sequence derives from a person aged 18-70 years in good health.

DNA for the CDR3: TGTGCCAGCAGTCCGGGCCGGTGGTATGAGCAGTTCTTC. It specifies CASSPGRWYEQFF. The chain is built from TRBV27 and TRBJ2-1, with unresolved D. CDR3 length: 13 amino acids. V shed 5 bases and J shed 8 bases, with 13 bases lying between them. The germline V gene encodes CDR1 MNHEY and CDR2 SMNVEV (reference sequence).